This T cell receptor beta chain appears in the sequencing data of a study of control samples from healthy donors and cancer patients. Profiled with immunoSEQ multiplex PCR; TCRdb holds only in-frame clones, not every one. Seen here are 200,000 or so clones, roughly nine tenths observed once, and the top ten hold roughly 1.9%. This TCR came from a man aged 25 to 45 in good health. Material for sequencing was blood.

CDR3 protein: CASSLAEGTNYGYTF. In DNA, the CDR3 is TGTGCCAGCAGCTTAGCGGAGGGGACTAACTATGGCTACACCTTC. The chain couples TRBV11-1 to TRBJ1-2, with D possibly matching TRBD1 (5 bases). CDR1 is SGHAT and CDR2 is FQDESV in the germline V gene (reference sequence). V lost 0 bases, J lost 0 bases, and 8 bases lay in between. This CDR3 is built from 15 residues.